The rows below give T cell receptor beta chains drawn from one sample of a study of cytomegalovirus exposure and HLA in healthy donors. Produced via immunoSEQ multiplex PCR; TCRdb's table is partial and in-frame only. The repertoire holds just over 150,000 clones, with approximately 86% as singletons. Sample: PBMCs. The receptors come from a woman between 50 and 59 years old in good health and CMV-seropositive. Each CDR3 is given with its conserved first and last residue. D genes are given only for firm matches. The size entry is marked missing in some rows and otherwise reads once, few, many or a size class.

CDR3aa,CDR3nt,d_gene,abundance,v_gene,j_gene
CASSLNPKQPQHF,TGTGCCAGCAGCTTAAATCCAAAACAGCCCCAGCATTTT,.,.,TRBV7-3,TRBJ1-5
CASFSGQGGGEAFF,TGTGCCAGCTTCTCCGGCCAGGGAGGCGGTGAAGCTTTCTTT,.,.,TRBV6-5,TRBJ1-1
CATKRGSKASEQFF,TGTGCCACCAAGCGGGGGTCAAAAGCCTCCGAGCAGTTCTTC,TRBD2,.,TRBV27,TRBJ2-1
CASLAGPPTYGYTF,TGCGCCAGCCTTGCAGGGCCCCCCACCTATGGCTACACCTTC,.,.,TRBV10-2,TRBJ1-2
CATSRVRGQGSEAFF,TGTGCCACCAGCAGAGTGCGGGGACAGGGGTCTGAAGCTTTCTTT,TRBD1,.,TRBV15,TRBJ1-1
CASSEQALEQYF,TGTGCCAGCAGTGAACAGGCTCTCGAGCAGTACTTC,.,.,TRBV25-1,TRBJ2-7
CASRGTSGYEQYF,TGTGCCAGCAGAGGGACTAGCGGATACGAGCAGTACTTC,TRBD2,.,TRBV6-1,TRBJ2-7
CASSVDSRNEKLFF,TGTGCCAGTAGTGTCGACAGCAGAAATGAAAAACTGTTTTTT,.,.,TRBV19,TRBJ1-4
CASSLAGMGKGPQHF,TGTGCCAGCAGCTTGGCAGGGATGGGCAAAGGGCCCCAGCATTTT,.,.,TRBV7-6,TRBJ1-5
CASAPFPGGAGDTQYF,TGTGCTAGTGCTCCCTTCCCGGGGGGGGCGGGGGATACGCAGTATTTT,TRBD2,.,TRBV12-5,TRBJ2-3
CASTLGRRTYEQYF,TGTGCCAGCACCCTTGGGAGGAGAACCTACGAGCAGTACTTC,.,.,TRBV5-8,TRBJ2-7
CASSLLPSGNTIYF,TGTGCCAGTTCGCTGCTACCTTCTGGAAACACCATATATTTT,.,.,TRBV19,TRBJ1-3
CASSRGVPNTGELFF,TGTGCCAGCAGCCGAGGCGTTCCGAACACCGGGGAGCTGTTTTTT,.,.,TRBV5-5,TRBJ2-2
CATSRVVERIFATNEKLFF,TGTGCCACCAGCAGAGTCGTAGAGCGGATCTTTGCAACTAATGAAAAACTGTTTTTT,.,.,TRBV15,TRBJ1-4
CASSLRGGSFNEQFF,TGTGCCAGCAGCTTACGCGGGGGGTCTTTCAATGAGCAGTTCTTC,TRBD2,.,TRBV7-8,TRBJ2-1
CASSVAGSGANVLTF,TGTGCCAGCAGCGTAGCGGGCTCTGGGGCCAACGTCCTGACTTTC,.,once,TRBV9,TRBJ2-6
CASSVAEQGAGYTF,TGTGCCAGCAGCGTAGCCGAACAGGGCGCTGGCTACACCTTC,.,few,TRBV9,TRBJ1-2
CASSVGADTSTDTQYF,TGTGCCAGCAGCGTAGGGGCAGACACTAGCACAGATACGCAGTATTTT,.,.,TRBV9,TRBJ2-3
CASSWDRDYEQYF,TGTGCCAGCAGCTGGGACAGGGACTACGAGCAGTACTTC,TRBD1,.,TRBV7-6,TRBJ2-7
CAWAGTGFGGELFF,TGTGCCTGGGCCGGGACAGGATTCGGCGGGGAGCTGTTTTTT,TRBD1,.,TRBV30,TRBJ2-2
CASSLWDSNNEQFF,TGTGCCAGCAGCTTATGGGACAGCAACAATGAGCAGTTCTTC,TRBD1,.,TRBV7-2,TRBJ2-1
CSSSLIGTTSNEKLFF,TGTTCCAGCAGCTTAATAGGTACGACTTCGAATGAAAAACTGTTTTTT,.,.,TRBV7-9,TRBJ1-4
CASSLKPQGSYEQYF,TGTGCCAGCAGTTTGAAGCCTCAGGGGTCATACGAGCAGTACTTC,.,once,TRBV27,TRBJ2-7
CASSVGRDSSPGYTF,TGTGCCAGCAGCGTAGGAAGGGACAGCTCCCCCGGCTACACCTTC,TRBD1,.,TRBV9,TRBJ1-2
CASRHTDTQYF,TGTGCCAGCAGACATACAGATACGCAGTATTTT,.,.,TRBV25-1,TRBJ2-3
CASSSQGQESYEQYF,TGTGCCAGCAGCTCACAGGGACAGGAATCCTACGAGCAGTACTTC,TRBD1,.,TRBV5-4,TRBJ2-7
CASSLDRNTEAFF,TGTGCCAGCAGCCTCGACAGGAACACTGAAGCTTTCTTT,.,.,TRBV7-7,TRBJ1-1
CASIPGVPKNIQYF,TGTGCCAGCATCCCGGGAGTTCCAAAAAACATTCAGTACTTC,.,.,TRBV6-5,TRBJ2-4
CASSPGTVHEQYF,TGTGCCAGCAGCCCCGGGACAGTACACGAGCAGTACTTC,TRBD1,.,TRBV7-6,TRBJ2-7
CASSLDIASDEQFF,TGTGCCAGCAGCTTAGACATTGCAAGCGATGAGCAGTTCTTC,.,once,TRBV7-2,TRBJ2-1
CASSRRGQGYQPQHF,TGTGCCAGCAGTCGCCGGGGACAGGGATATCAGCCCCAGCATTTT,TRBD1,.,TRBV27,TRBJ1-5
CASSGATLYSYEQYF,TGTGCCAGCAGCGGTGCCACTCTTTACTCCTACGAGCAGTACTTC,.,once,TRBV5-6,TRBJ2-7
CASSYTRDSTYEQYF,TGTGCCAGCAGTTACACGAGGGACTCCACCTACGAGCAGTACTTC,.,.,TRBV6-5,TRBJ2-7
CASSLQDLSTDTQYF,TGTGCCAGCAGTCTACAGGATCTTAGCACAGATACGCAGTATTTT,.,.,TRBV27,TRBJ2-3
CASSLTWGDSDTQYF,TGTGCCAGCAGCTTGACCTGGGGGGACTCGGATACGCAGTATTTT,.,.,TRBV5-4,TRBJ2-3
CASSLRVDTQYF,TGTGCCAGCAGCTTACGGGTAGATACGCAGTATTTT,.,few,TRBV7-2,TRBJ2-3
CASSIAQGYEQYF,TGTGCCAGTAGTATTGCACAGGGGTACGAGCAGTACTTC,TRBD1,.,TRBV19,TRBJ2-7
CASGWQGSNYGYTF,TGTGCCAGCGGGTGGCAGGGCTCTAACTATGGCTACACCTTC,.,.,TRBV27,TRBJ1-2
CASSMSYSTDTQYF,TGCGCCAGCAGTATGAGCTATAGCACAGATACGCAGTATTTT,.,.,TRBV5-1,TRBJ2-3
CAWSTGRGRDEQFF,TGTGCCTGGAGTACCGGACGGGGTAGAGATGAGCAGTTCTTC,.,.,TRBV30,TRBJ2-1
CASSLATSYNEQFF,TGTGCCAGCAGTTTGGCAACCTCCTACAATGAGCAGTTCTTC,.,.,TRBV27,TRBJ2-1
CAIRDRGQRYEQYF,TGTGCCATCAGGGACAGGGGGCAAAGGTACGAGCAGTACTTC,TRBD1,.,TRBV10-3,TRBJ2-7
CASSFGQGRYTEAFF,TGTGCCAGCAGCTTTGGACAGGGGAGGTACACTGAAGCTTTCTTT,TRBD1,.,TRBV5-6,TRBJ1-1
CSVGRGHTGELFF,TGCAGCGTTGGGAGGGGGCACACCGGGGAGCTGTTTTTT,.,.,TRBV29-1,TRBJ2-2
CASSGPGGTDTQYF,TGTGCCAGCAGTGGGCCGGGGGGCACAGATACGCAGTATTTT,.,.,TRBV2,TRBJ2-3
CASSYRWNTEAFF,TGTGCCAGCAGTTACCGGTGGAACACTGAAGCTTTCTTT,.,.,TRBV6-5,TRBJ1-1
CASSQNPGHSNQPQHF,TGCGCCAGCAGTCAGAATCCGGGACACAGCAATCAGCCCCAGCATTTT,.,.,TRBV4-1,TRBJ1-5
CASRAGTSSYEQYF,TGTGCCAGCAGAGCCGGGACTAGCTCCTACGAGCAGTACTTC,TRBD2,.,TRBV6-6,TRBJ2-7
CASSRPAGGYNEQFF,TGTGCCAGTAGTCGTCCGGCGGGGGGCTACAATGAGCAGTTCTTC,TRBD2,.,TRBV19,TRBJ2-1
CATSGQGTEAFF,TGTGCCACCTCTGGGCAGGGCACTGAAGCTTTCTTT,.,.,TRBV5-4,TRBJ1-1
CASSKRLAHLEQFF,TGCGCCAGCAGCAAAAGACTAGCGCACTTAGAGCAGTTCTTC,TRBD2,.,TRBV4-3,TRBJ2-1
CASSSIAGGSGANVLTF,TGCGCCAGCAGCTCAATTGCGGGGGGATCTGGGGCCAACGTCCTGACTTTC,TRBD2,.,TRBV5-1,TRBJ2-6
CASSGQGRSYNEQFF,TGTGCCAGTAGTGGGCAGGGGAGATCCTACAATGAGCAGTTCTTC,.,.,TRBV19,TRBJ2-1
CASSPQGGRGQPQHF,TGCGCCAGCAGCCCACAGGGGGGGCGCGGTCAGCCCCAGCATTTT,TRBD1,.,TRBV5-1,TRBJ1-5
CASSLGGEAFF,TGTGCCAGCAGCCTGGGGGGGGAAGCTTTCTTT,.,.,TRBV13,TRBJ1-1
CASSLGGQVYEQYF,TGTGCCAGCAGCTTAGGGGGACAGGTCTACGAGCAGTACTTC,TRBD1,.,TRBV7-8,TRBJ2-7
CASSFLTGGNEQFF,TGTGCCAGCAGCTTTCTCACAGGGGGGAATGAGCAGTTCTTC,TRBD1,.,TRBV7-9,TRBJ2-1
CASRSSGGAGEQYF,TGTGCCAGCAGATCAAGCGGGGGGGCGGGGGAGCAGTACTTC,TRBD2,few,TRBV7-2,TRBJ2-7
CASGLVLSGSGELFF,TGTGCTAGTGGTTTGGTACTCTCGGGGTCCGGGGAGCTGTTTTTT,.,.,TRBV12-5,TRBJ2-2